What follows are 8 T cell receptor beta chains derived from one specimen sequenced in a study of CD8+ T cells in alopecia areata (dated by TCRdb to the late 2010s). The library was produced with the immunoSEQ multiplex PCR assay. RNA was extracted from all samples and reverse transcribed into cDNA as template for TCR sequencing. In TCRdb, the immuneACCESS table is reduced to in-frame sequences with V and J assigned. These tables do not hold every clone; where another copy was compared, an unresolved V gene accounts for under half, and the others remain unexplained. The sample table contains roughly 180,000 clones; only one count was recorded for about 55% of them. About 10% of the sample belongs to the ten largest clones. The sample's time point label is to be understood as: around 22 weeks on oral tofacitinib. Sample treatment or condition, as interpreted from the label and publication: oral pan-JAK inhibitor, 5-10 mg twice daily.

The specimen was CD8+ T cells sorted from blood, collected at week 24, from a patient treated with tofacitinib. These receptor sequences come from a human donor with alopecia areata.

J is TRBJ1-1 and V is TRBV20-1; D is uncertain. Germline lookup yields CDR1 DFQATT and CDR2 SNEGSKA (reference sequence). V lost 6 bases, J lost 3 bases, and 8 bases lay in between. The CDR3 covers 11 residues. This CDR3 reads CSAESYTEAFF. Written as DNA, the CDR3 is TGCAGTGCAGAATCCTACACTGAAGCTTTCTTT.

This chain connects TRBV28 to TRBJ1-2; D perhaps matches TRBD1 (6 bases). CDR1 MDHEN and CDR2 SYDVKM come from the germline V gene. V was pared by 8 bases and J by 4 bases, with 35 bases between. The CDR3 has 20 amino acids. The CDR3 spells CASAPVVRRDREGVVYGYTF. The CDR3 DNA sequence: TGTGCCAGCGCGCCAGTAGTCCGACGGGACCGCGAGGGGGTTGTCTATGGCTACACCTTC.

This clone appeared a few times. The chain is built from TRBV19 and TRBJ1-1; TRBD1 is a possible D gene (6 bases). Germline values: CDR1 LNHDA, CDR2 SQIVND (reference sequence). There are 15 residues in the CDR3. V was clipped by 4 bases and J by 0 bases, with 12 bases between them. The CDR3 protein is CASSTSDSLNTEAFF. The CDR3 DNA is TGTGCCAGTAGTACGTCGGACAGTTTGAACACTGAAGCTTTCTTT. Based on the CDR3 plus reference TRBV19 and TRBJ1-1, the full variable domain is DGGITQSPKYLFRKEGQNVTLSCEQNLNHDAMYWYRQDPGQGLRLIYYSQIVNDFQKGDIAEGYSVSREKKESFPLTVTSAQKNPTAFYLCASSTSDSLNTEAFFGQGTRLTVV.

The CDR3 DNA reads TGCGCCAGCAGCCAAGATCTAGGCATAGCGGGGGGGACAGATACGCAGTATTTT. Residues: CASSQDLGIAGGTDTQYF. The rearrangement uses TRBV4-3 and TRBJ2-3, with 11 bases fitting TRBD2. CDR1 is LGHNA and CDR2 is YSLEER in the germline V gene. This CDR3 comprises 18 residues. V was pared by 0 bases and J by 3 bases, with 8 bases of the junction left unmatched.

CDR3 coding DNA: TGTGCCAGCAGCACTACGACGGGCTCCTACAATGAGCAGTTCTTC. Amino acid sequence: CASSTTTGSYNEQFF. The chain employs TRBV9 and TRBJ2-1; no firm D call. The CDR3 is made up of 15 amino acids. Germline-derived CDR1 and CDR2 are SGDLS and YYNGEE. The V end was cut by 4 bases, the J end by 0 bases, with 11 bases between.

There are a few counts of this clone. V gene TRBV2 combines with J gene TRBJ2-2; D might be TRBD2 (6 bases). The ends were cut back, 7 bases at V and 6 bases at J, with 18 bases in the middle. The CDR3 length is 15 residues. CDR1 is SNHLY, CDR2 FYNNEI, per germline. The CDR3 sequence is CASTPPGVLAGELFF. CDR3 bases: TGTGCCAGCACGCCACCGGGGGTATTGGCCGGGGAGCTGTTTTTT.

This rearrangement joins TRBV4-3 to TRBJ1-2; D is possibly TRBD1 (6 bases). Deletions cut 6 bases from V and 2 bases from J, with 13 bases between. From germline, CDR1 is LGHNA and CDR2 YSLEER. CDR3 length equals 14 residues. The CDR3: CASSSNRDNYGYTF. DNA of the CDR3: TGCGCCAGCAGTTCGAACAGGGACAACTATGGCTACACCTTC.

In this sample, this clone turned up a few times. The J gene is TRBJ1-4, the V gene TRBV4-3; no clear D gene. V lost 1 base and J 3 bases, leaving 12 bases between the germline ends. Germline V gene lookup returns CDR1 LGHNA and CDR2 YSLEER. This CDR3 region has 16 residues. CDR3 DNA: TGCGCCAGCAGCCAAGCCGGCGAGGGTGCTAATGAAAAACTGTTTTTT. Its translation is CASSQAGEGANEKLFF.